Shown below are 3 T cell receptor beta chains from a single sample sequenced in a study of T cells in women clearing cervical HPV infection. Measured with immunoSEQ multiplex PCR; TCRdb has only the in-frame clones, and not every one. Its clone listing holds tens of thousands of clones. The specimen sequenced was blood buffy coat. Receptors originate from a woman aged 18 to 75 with a cervical HPV16 infection that either progressed to CIN3+ or cleared (not recorded which).

Comments on this clone: With the read ending 3 residues before the CDR3 end, the germline J gene is used to fill in that end. This chain uses TRBV11-2 with TRBJ1-4; D gene ambiguous. Per germline, CDR1 SGHAT and CDR2 FQNNGV. The V gene lost 0 bases and the J gene lost 7 bases, with 12 bases spanning the gap. The CDR3 spans 15 residues. The sequenced CDR3 bases are TGTGCCAGCAGCTTAGATATGGGCTTTACTGAAAAA. It is translated as CASSLDMGFTEK. The entire CDR3 protein reads CASSLDMGFTEKLFF.

Comments on this clone: The CDR3 end lies 3 residues beyond the end of the read and is filled in from the germline J gene. The V and J genes are TRBV2 and TRBJ2-3; possibly TRBD1 for D (6 bases). V was clipped by 6 bases and J by 3 bases, with 7 bases between them. From germline, CDR1 is SNHLY and CDR2 FYNNEI. CDR3 size: 12 residues. CDR3 residues: CASSRGTDTQYF. CDR3 DNA (partial): TGTGCCAGCAGCAGGGGTACAGATACG.

Note on this clone: The CDR3 end is not reached by the read, which stops 3 residues before it; the germline J gene fills it in. This rearrangement joins TRBV29-1 to TRBJ1-1; D unresolved. Germline CDR1 reads SQVTM; CDR2 reads ANQGSEA. The CDR3 sequence is 12 residues long. The V gene lost 6 bases and the J gene lost 0 bases, with 8 bases spanning the gap. The CDR3 is CSVPVMNTEAFF. CDR3 DNA, as far as it was read: TGCAGCGTCCCCGTAATGAACACTGAA.